Listed below are T cell receptor beta chains from one sample, sequenced in a study of blood T cell repertoires in COVID-19. Produced via immunoSEQ multiplex PCR; TCRdb's table is partial and in-frame only. Among about 270,000 clones listed, over 75% were seen once. The sample consisted of peripheral blood. These receptors originate from a human donor in a cohort sampled during active COVID-19. Each CDR3 is given with its conserved first and last residue. The order of the fields is clone size, V gene, J gene, D gene, CDR3 DNA, CDR3 protein. D genes are given only for firm matches. The size entry is marked missing in some rows and otherwise reads once, few, many or a size class.

>NA|TRBV6-6|TRBJ2-7|NA
TGTGCCAGCAGTTACTCGATGGACTTAAGCTCCTACGAGCAGTACTTC
CASSYSMDLSSYEQYF
>NA|TRBV27|TRBJ2-3|NA
TGTGCCAGCAGTACCCTCCAGGCCACAGATACGCAGTATTTT
CASSTLQATDTQYF
>NA|TRBV28|TRBJ1-5|NA
TGTGCCAGCAGTTACCGGGCAGGGGTTAATCAGCCCCAGCATTTT
CASSYRAGVNQPQHF
>NA|TRBV3-1/TRBV3-2|TRBJ1-6|TRBD1
TGTGCCAGCAGCCACCTGGGACAGGGGAATTCACCCCTCCACTTT
CASSHLGQGNSPLHF
>NA|TRBV19|TRBJ1-5|NA
TGTGCCACCCGGGACAACCCCTTTAGGCCCCAGCATTTT
CATRDNPFRPQHF
>NA|TRBV28|TRBJ2-1|TRBD2
TGTGCCAGCACCGCCTTTAGCGGGATCAATGAGCAGTTCTTC
CASTAFSGINEQFF
>once|TRBV3-1/TRBV3-2|TRBJ2-3|NA
TGTGCCAGCAGGCTAGGAGTCAGCACAGATACGCAGTATTTT
CASRLGVSTDTQYF
>NA|TRBV2|TRBJ2-1|TRBD2
TGTGCCAGCAAACCGGGACTAGCCGGGAGGGGGTCCTACAATGAGCAGTTCTTC
CASKPGLAGRGSYNEQFF
>once|TRBV4-1|TRBJ2-2|TRBD2
TGCGCCAGCAGCCGGAAATTGACTAGCGGGCTCAACACGAACACCGGGGAGCTGTTTTTT
CASSRKLTSGLNTNTGELFF
>few|TRBV4-1|TRBJ2-1|NA
TGCGCCAGCAGCCAGTATAGAGGTTACAATGAGCAGTTCTTC
CASSQYRGYNEQFF
>NA|TRBV6-2/TRBV6-3|TRBJ2-1|TRBD2
TGTGCCAGCAGTTTGGGGACTAGCGGGGCCTACAATGAGCAGTTCTTC
CASSLGTSGAYNEQFF
>NA|TRBV4-2|TRBJ2-7|TRBD1
TGTGCCAGCAGCCAAGGGGACAGGGGGCGAGCCTACGAGCAGTACTTC
CASSQGDRGRAYEQYF
>NA|TRBV9|TRBJ1-2|NA
TGTGCCAGCAGCGTAGACAGGGAGGGTGGCTACACCTTC
CASSVDREGGYTF
>NA|TRBV3-1/TRBV3-2|TRBJ2-5|TRBD2
TGTGCCAGCAGCCCGGGGGGACTAGCGGGAGGACCGCAAGAGACCCAGTACTTC
CASSPGGLAGGPQETQYF
>NA|TRBV5-1|TRBJ2-1|NA
TGCGCCAGCAGCTCACTAGTCTCAAGTCCGGACAATGAGCAGTTCTTC
CASSSLVSSPDNEQFF
>once|TRBV6-5|TRBJ1-2|TRBD1
TGTGCCAGCAGTAAAACAGGGGTAGCTAACTATGGCTACACCTTC
CASSKTGVANYGYTF
>once|TRBV6-6|TRBJ2-7|TRBD2
TGTGCCAGCGGTAGCGGGACCTACGAGCAGTACTTC
CASGSGTYEQYF
>NA|TRBV9|TRBJ2-2|TRBD1
TGTGCCAGCAGCGTAGGGACAGGGCCGAACACCGGGGAGCTGTTTTTT
CASSVGTGPNTGELFF